This entry lists 31 T cell receptor beta chains sequenced from one sample in a study of blood T cells in healthy people across ages. The authors ran a second PCR of roughly 6 to 12 cycles using a sample-barcoded 5' primer and a J-beta primer mix. TCRdb reprocessed the 5' RACE reads via MiXCR and lists one record per CDR3 protein. In the table there are 450,000 to 700,000 distinct CDR3 sequences, 25% to 30% of which are singletons. The sequencing sample was made of blood. The receptors here all came from a woman in her seventies in good health.

This clonotype came up a few times. In DNA form, the CDR3 reads TGCAGTGTGACAGACAGGGGGAACACTGAAGCTTTCTTT. Residues: CSVTDRGNTEAFF. This chain joins TRBV20-1 and TRBJ1-1; 8 bases map to TRBD1. Germline V lookup: CDR1 DFQATT, CDR2 SNEGSKA (reference sequence). The CDR3 is made up of 13 amino acids. V was clipped by 7 bases and J by 1 base; unmatched bases: 5.

A few counts support this clonotype. The V gene is TRBV29-1, the J gene TRBJ1-2; no definite D call. The V end was cut by 6 bases, the J end by 6 bases, with 11 bases between. From germline, CDR1 is SQVTM and CDR2 ANQGSEA. The CDR3 has 11 amino acids. The CDR3 nucleotides read TGCAGCGTCGATGAGGGAGATGGCTACACCTTC. Protein: CSVDEGDGYTF.

The chain recombines TRBV5-1 with TRBJ1-2; unclear D gene. Germline CDR1 is SGHRS and CDR2 is YFSETQ. This CDR3 is 15 amino acids long. V was pared by 0 bases and J by 0 bases, with 9 bases between. CDR3 protein: CASSLEARANYGYTF. As DNA, the CDR3 is TGCGCCAGCAGCTTGGAGGCCAGAGCTAACTATGGCTACACCTTC. Full variable domain (remainder filled in from reference TRBV5-1 and TRBJ1-2): KAGVTQTPRYLIKTRGQQVTLSCSPISGHRSVSWYQQTPGQGLQFLFEYFSETQRNKGNFPGRFSGRQFSNSRSEMNVSTLELGDSALYLCASSLEARANYGYTFGSGTRLTVV.

Worth noting for this clonotype: The junction does not match germline at one end; this may be a read error. The genes are TRBV12-3 or TRBV12-4 and TRBJ2-1, with 8 bases identical to TRBD2. The CDR3 is made up of 14 amino acids. CDR3 residues: CASSYGGAYNEQFF. CDR3 nucleotide sequence: TGTGCCAGCAGTTACGGGGGGGCCTATAATGAGCAGTTCTTC.

This chain uses TRBV6-5 with TRBJ1-2; maybe TRBD1 (5 bases). The V end lost 6 bases, the J end lost 0 bases, and 14 bases lay between the germline ends. The CDR3 is 15 residues long. Germline V CDR1 and CDR2: MNHEY, SVGAGI. CDR3 amino acids: CASRGRGTANYGYTF. CDR3 coding DNA: TGTGCCAGCAGGGGTCGGGGGACGGCTAACTATGGCTACACCTTC.

This clonotype was counted only a few times. J is TRBJ1-2 and V is TRBV7-9; 7 bases align to TRBD1. Germline V lookup: CDR1 SEHNR, CDR2 FQNEAQ (reference sequence). The CDR3 contains 17 residues. The V gene end was trimmed by 1 base and the J gene end by 3 bases; junction bases not matched to a gene: 11. CDR3: CASSLEGGTGVDYGYTF. CDR3 coding DNA: TGTGCCAGCAGCTTAGAGGGCGGTACAGGGGTTGACTATGGCTACACCTTC. The full variable domain, in which reference TRBV7-9 and TRBJ1-2 provide the parts outside the CDR3, is DTGVSQNPRHKITKRGQNVTFRCDPISEHNRLYWYRQTLGQGPEFLTYFQNEAQLEKSRLLSDRFSAERPKGSFSTLEIQRTEQGDSAMYLCASSLEGGTGVDYGYTFGSGTRLTVV.

This clonotype was picked up a small number of times. The chain combines TRBV18 with TRBJ1-4; 7 bases agree with TRBD1. The CDR3 extends over 16 amino acids. In germline, CDR1 is KGHSH, CDR2 LQKENI. Trimming cost V 2 bases and J 4 bases; bases outside gene matches: 7. In nucleotides, the CDR3 is TGTGCCAGCTCACCAGGGGGACAGTTCATTAATGAAAAACTGTTTTTT. This encodes CASSPGGQFINEKLFF. The whole variable domain, remainder taken from reference TRBV18 and TRBJ1-4, is NAGVMQNPRHLVRRRGQEARLRCSPMKGHSHVYWYRQLPEEGLKFMVYLQKENIIDESGMPKERFSAEFPKEGPSILRIQQVVRGDSAAYFCASSPGGQFINEKLFFGSGTQLSVL.

This clonotype occurred a few times. The chain uses TRBV7-2 and TRBJ2-5; D ambiguous. V lost 5 bases and J 1 base, leaving 11 bases between the germline ends. The CDR3 totals 14 residues. Germline CDR1 SGHTA, CDR2 FQGNSA. This CDR3 is CASSRGPVQETQYF. Written as DNA, the CDR3 is TGTGCCAGCAGCCGCGGCCCAGTCCAAGAGACCCAGTACTTC.

A few counts support this clonotype. The chain links TRBV10-3 to TRBJ1-2, with TRBD1 as a possible D gene (6 bases). Trimming left V 3 bases short and J 7 bases short, with 15 bases between. Germline V gene sequence: CDR1 ENHRY, CDR2 SYGVKD. This CDR3 has 14 amino acids. The CDR3 spells CAISEYGGPGGYTF. In DNA, the CDR3 is TGTGCCATCAGTGAATATGGGGGGCCTGGTGGCTACACCTTC.

J is TRBJ2-6 and V is TRBV10-3; unclear D gene. Germline V lookup: CDR1 ENHRY, CDR2 SYGVKD. The CDR3 totals 14 residues. V dropped 6 bases and J dropped 0 bases, with 6 bases sitting between them. CDR3: CAIRESSGANVLTF. In DNA form, the CDR3 reads TGTGCCATCAGGGAGAGCTCTGGGGCCAACGTCCTGACTTTC.

The V call is TRBV5-1, the J call TRBJ2-3; no reliable D call. V was clipped by 5 bases and J by 2 bases, with 9 bases between them. Looked up from germline, CDR1 is SGHRS and CDR2 is YFSETQ. The CDR3 is made up of 13 amino acids. The CDR3 loop reads CASRTDLTDTQYF. The CDR3 coding sequence is TGCGCCAGCAGGACGGATCTCACAGATACGCAGTATTTT.

Only a few counts were recorded for this clonotype. The CDR3 end shows no conserved phenylalanine or tryptophan, and so a read error is likely. This chain links TRBV4-2 with TRBJ1-1; TRBD1 is a possible D gene (5 bases). V was clipped by 4 bases and J by 1 base, with 19 bases between them. Germline V gives CDR1 LGHNA, CDR2 YNFKEQ. This CDR3 is 17 amino acids long. CDR3 in DNA: TGTGCCAGCAGCCCCCGAAAGGGGAGTGCAGAGAACACTGAAGCTTTCCTT. Translation gives CASSPRKGSAENTEAFL.

V and J are TRBV5-1 and TRBJ1-5; D is perhaps TRBD1 (5 bases). Trimming pared 0 bases from V and 3 bases from J, leaving 16 bases between. The CDR3 contains 17 residues. Germline V CDR1 and CDR2: SGHRS, YFSETQ. In DNA form, the CDR3 reads TGCGCCAGCAGCTTGGGTCCCGTGACAGCCGCCAATCAGCCCCAGCATTTT. As protein: CASSLGPVTAANQPQHF.

The V gene is TRBV10-3, the J gene TRBJ1-1; D might be TRBD1 (5 bases). Per germline, CDR1 ENHRY and CDR2 SYGVKD. V was clipped by 3 bases and J by 4 bases, with 15 bases between them. This CDR3 comprises 15 residues. CDR3 bases: TGTGCCATCAGTGACCCGGGAACGGGGGGCACTGAAGCTTTCTTT. It is translated as CAISDPGTGGTEAFF.

The chain employs TRBV20-1 and TRBJ2-5; 7 bases are shared with TRBD1. Germline V gene data show CDR1 as DFQATT and CDR2 as SNEGSKA (reference sequence). CDR3 length equals 13 residues. V was clipped by 6 bases and J by 5 bases; unmatched bases: 9. For the CDR3, the DNA is TGCAGTGCCCCAAAACAGGGGACGGAGACCCAGTACTTC. It encodes CSAPKQGTETQYF.

This clonotype has only a few counts. The CDR3 DNA sequence: TGTGCCAGCAGAGCTCGGACAGATGCCTACAATGAGCAGTTCTTC. Its translation is CASRARTDAYNEQFF. The V call is TRBV6-5, the J call TRBJ2-1; the D gene is possibly TRBD1 (6 bases). The CDR3 is made up of 15 amino acids. The V gene lost 6 bases and the J gene lost 2 bases, with 14 bases spanning the gap. CDR1 MNHEY and CDR2 SVGAGI come from the germline V gene.

This clonotype came up a few times. The J gene is TRBJ2-1, the V gene TRBV5-1; D remains ambiguous. V was shortened by 3 bases and J by 7 bases, with 11 bases between the two germline ends. The CDR3 runs to 13 residues. Germline CDR1 reads SGHRS; CDR2 reads YFSETQ. DNA of the CDR3: TGCGCCAGCAGCTCACAGACGGAGAATGAGCAGTTCTTC. It codes for CASSSQTENEQFF.

This chain links TRBV5-1 with TRBJ2-2; D ambiguous. The germline V gene has CDR1 SGHRS and CDR2 YFSETQ. This CDR3 is 15 amino acids long. Trimming stripped 2 bases from V and 1 base from J, with 9 bases between. As DNA, the CDR3 is TGCGCCAGCAGCTTTTCCCCAGGGAACACCGGGGAGCTGTTTTTT. It codes for CASSFSPGNTGELFF. The complete variable domain, with remaining parts taken from reference TRBV5-1 and TRBJ2-2, reads KAGVTQTPRYLIKTRGQQVTLSCSPISGHRSVSWYQQTPGQGLQFLFEYFSETQRNKGNFPGRFSGRQFSNSRSEMNVSTLELGDSALYLCASSFSPGNTGELFFGEGSRLTVL.

The chain uses TRBV7-3 and TRBJ2-1; 12 bases are shared with TRBD2. J gave up 9 bases and V 0 bases, and 3 bases lay outside the gene matches. Germline values: CDR1 SGHTA, CDR2 FQGTGA. The CDR3 has 15 residues. This CDR3 reads CASSLTSSGGGEQFF. Here the CDR3 DNA reads TGTGCCAGCAGCTTAACGTCTAGCGGGGGGGGTGAGCAGTTCTTC.

Ten or more counts support this clonotype. V usage is TRBV18 and J usage is TRBJ2-5; unclear D gene. CDR3 length: 15 residues. Germline loops: CDR1 KGHSH, CDR2 LQKENI. With 3 bases removed from V and 5 bases from J, the gap between germline ends came to 16 bases. The DNA for the CDR3 is TGTGCCAGCTCACCGGCAATAGGGAAGGCGGAGACCCAGTACTTC. Translating it yields CASSPAIGKAETQYF.

The rearrangement joins TRBV3-1 to TRBJ1-1, with D maybe TRBD1 (6 bases). This CDR3 spans 16 amino acids. Germline lookup yields CDR1 LGHDT and CDR2 YNNKEL (reference sequence). Trimming removed 2 bases from V and 4 bases from J, with 17 bases in between. CDR3 bases: TGTGCCAGCAGCCAATCCGCGCTCGGGGGGGCCACTGAAGCTTTCTTT. Translation: CASSQSALGGATEAFF.

The genes are TRBV10-3 and TRBJ1-5, with TRBD1 matching 8 bases. V lost 6 bases to trimming and J lost 2 bases; unmatched junction nucleotides: 3. Germline V CDR1 and CDR2: ENHRY, SYGVKD. CDR3 length: 14 residues. The CDR3 reads CAIRQGGGNQPQHF. The CDR3, as DNA: TGTGCCATCAGACAGGGGGGAGGCAATCAGCCCCAGCATTTT.

The chain employs TRBV20-1 and TRBJ1-2, with D hard to call. CDR1 and CDR2 from the germline V gene are DFQATT and SNEGSKA (reference sequence). This CDR3 contains 11 residues. The V end lost 6 bases, the J end lost 7 bases, and 12 bases lay between the germline ends. CDR3 amino acids: CSASWVGGYTF. CDR3 in DNA: TGCAGTGCATCATGGGTTGGTGGCTACACCTTC.

This clonotype was detected only a few times. The genes are TRBV7-3 and TRBJ2-3; D perhaps matches TRBD2 (6 bases). Germline CDR1 and CDR2: SGHTA and FQGTGA. This CDR3 contains 15 residues. V gave up 1 base and J gave up 2 bases, with 10 bases separating them. This CDR3 is CASSLMGGPTDTQYF. In DNA, the CDR3 is TGTGCCAGCAGCTTAATGGGGGGACCCACAGATACGCAGTATTTT.

This clonotype showed up just a few times. The final CDR3 position lacks the conserved phenylalanine or tryptophan, pointing to a likely read error. The gene calls are TRBV18 and TRBJ1-1; possibly TRBD1 for D (5 bases). V lost 2 bases and J 3 bases, leaving 7 bases between the germline ends. Germline values: CDR1 KGHSH, CDR2 LQKENI. This CDR3 is 13 amino acids long. The CDR3 protein is CASSPSRDTEAFL. In DNA, the CDR3 is TGTGCCAGCTCACCAAGCAGGGACACTGAAGCTTTCCTT.

This clonotype occurred many times. The gene calls are TRBV3-1 and TRBJ2-1; the match to TRBD1 covers 7 bases. The V and J ends lost 4 bases and 6 bases, in that order; junction bases with no gene match: 6. Germline CDR1 is LGHDT and CDR2 is YNNKEL (reference sequence). The CDR3 contains 14 residues. This CDR3 is CASSLSGTVNEQFF. In nucleotides, the CDR3 is TGTGCCAGCAGCCTCTCCGGGACAGTCAATGAGCAGTTCTTC.

This clonotype was counted many times. This chain links TRBV6-6 with TRBJ1-2; the D is unclear. Germline V gives CDR1 MNHNY, CDR2 SVGAGI (reference sequence). The ends were cut back, 6 bases at V and 4 bases at J, with 3 bases in the middle. CDR3 length equals 10 residues. CDR3 region: CASRLYGYTF. The CDR3 DNA sequence: TGTGCCAGCAGGCTCTATGGCTACACCTTC.

The rearrangement uses TRBV24-1 and TRBJ2-2; D unresolved. V was shortened by 4 bases and J by 5 bases, with 7 bases between the two germline ends. The CDR3 length is 13 residues. In germline, CDR1 is KGHDR, CDR2 SFDVKD. CDR3 residues: CATSEVWTGELFF. The CDR3 DNA reads as TGTGCCACCAGTGAGGTTTGGACCGGGGAGCTGTTTTTT.

V usage is TRBV5-1 and J usage is TRBJ2-5; the D is unclear. CDR3 size: 13 residues. Germline-derived CDR1 and CDR2 are SGHRS and YFSETQ. Trimming removed 1 base at V and 5 bases at J, with 9 bases between. DNA of the CDR3: TGCGCCAGCAGCTTGCAAGATTGGGAGACCCAGTACTTC. Its translation: CASSLQDWETQYF.

CDR3 coding DNA: TGTGCCAGCAGCTTAGATGTCGGGGGTACGCAGTATTTT. This codes for CASSLDVGGTQYF. V usage is TRBV7-6 and J usage is TRBJ2-3; D may be TRBD2 (6 bases). Germline loops: CDR1 SGHVS, CDR2 FNYEAQ. The CDR3 consists of 13 residues. Trimming shortened V by 1 base and J by 8 bases, and 10 bases separated the two germline ends.

Concerning this clonotype: One end of the junction does not line up with germline, which may come from a read error. The rearrangement joins TRBV20-1 to TRBJ2-3, with D unclear. This CDR3 has 12 amino acids. Germline lookup yields CDR1 DFQATT and CDR2 SNEGSKA (reference sequence). The CDR3 sequence is CSARWRADMQYF. In DNA form, the CDR3 reads TGCAGTGCTAGGTGGCGCGCAGATATGCAGTATTTT.